This T cell receptor beta chain was retrieved from a study of blood T cell repertoires in COVID-19. The germline V and J ends were trimmed by 0 bases and 7 bases, with 19 bases remaining between them. The length of the CDR3 is 16 residues. The germline V gene has CDR1 SGHAT and CDR2 FQNNGV. TCRdb keeps only in-frame clones here, not all; method: immunoSEQ multiplex PCR. The repertoire holds about 59,000 clones, with more than 60% as singletons. The J gene is TRBJ2-7, the V gene TRBV11-2; weak D call: TRBD1 (6 bases). What was sequenced was peripheral blood. The TCR sequence derives from a human donor in a cohort sampled during active COVID-19. The CDR3: CASSLDGARDNEEQYF. CDR3 bases: TGTGCCAGCAGCTTAGATGGGGCCCGGGACAACGAGGAGCAGTACTTC.